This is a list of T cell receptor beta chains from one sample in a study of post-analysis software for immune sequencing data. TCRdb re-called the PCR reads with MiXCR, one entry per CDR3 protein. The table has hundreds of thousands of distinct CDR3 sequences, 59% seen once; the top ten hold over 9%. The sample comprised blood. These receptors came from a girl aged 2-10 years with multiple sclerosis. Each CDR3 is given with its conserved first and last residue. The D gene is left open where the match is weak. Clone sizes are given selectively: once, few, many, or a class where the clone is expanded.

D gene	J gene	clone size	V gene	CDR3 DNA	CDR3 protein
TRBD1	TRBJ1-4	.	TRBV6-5	TGTGCCAGCAGTTTCGACAGGGTGGTCTCGACTAATGAAAAACTGTTTTTT	CASSFDRVVSTNEKLFF
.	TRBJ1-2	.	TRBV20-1	TGCAGTGCCTACGATCAGGGCGCCTATGGCTACACCTTC	CSAYDQGAYGYTF
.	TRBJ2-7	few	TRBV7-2	TGTGCCAGCAGCTTAGATCTGCCGGAGGGCGAGCAGTACTTC	CASSLDLPEGEQYF
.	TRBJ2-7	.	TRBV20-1	TGCAGTGCCTGGGGACAAGCTATCTACGAGCAGTACTTC	CSAWGQAIYEQYF
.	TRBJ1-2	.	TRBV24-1	TGTGCCACCAGTGATTATACAGGATACTATGGCTACACCTTC	CATSDYTGYYGYTF
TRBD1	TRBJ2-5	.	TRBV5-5	TGTGCCAGCAGCTTCGGACAGGGGTGGGAGCAGTACTTC	CASSFGQGWEQYF
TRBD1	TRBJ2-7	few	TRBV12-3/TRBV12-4	TGTGCCACCGGACAGGGAAGGACCTACGAGCAGTACTTC	CATGQGRTYEQYF
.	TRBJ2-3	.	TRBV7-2	TGTGCCAGCAGCTGGGTATCCGGGGAGAGCACAGATACGCAGTATTTT	CASSWVSGESTDTQYF
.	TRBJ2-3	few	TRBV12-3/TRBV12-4	TGTGCCAGCAGTCTCAGGGAACTCACAGATACGCAGTATTTT	CASSLRELTDTQYF
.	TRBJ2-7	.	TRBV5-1	TGCGCCAGCAGCTCGACCGGGGATAACTCCTACGAGCAGTACTTC	CASSSTGDNSYEQYF
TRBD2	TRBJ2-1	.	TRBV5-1	TGCGCCAGCAGCGAGGAAGGAGCGGGGGGGCCTTTCAGGGATGAGCAGTTCTTC	CASSEEGAGGPFRDEQFF
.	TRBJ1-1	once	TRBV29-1	TGCAGCGGCCAGGACACGAACACTGAAGCTTTCTTT	CSGQDTNTEAFF
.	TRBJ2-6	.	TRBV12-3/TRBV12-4	TGTGCCAGCAGTACGCGGGGGGGACAGGGCTCTGGGGCCAACGTCCTGACTTTC	CASSTRGGQGSGANVLTF
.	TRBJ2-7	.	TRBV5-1	TGCGCCAGCAGCTACAGGGCAGGTCCGAACTACGAGCAGTACTTC	CASSYRAGPNYEQYF
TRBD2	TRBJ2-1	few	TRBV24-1	TGTGCCACCAGTGATTTAGGGCAGGGAGGGGTCAATGAGCAGTTCTTC	CATSDLGQGGVNEQFF
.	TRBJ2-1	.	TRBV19	TGTGCCAGTGGGTGGAATGAGCAGTTCTTC	CASGWNEQFF
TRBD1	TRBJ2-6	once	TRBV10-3	TGTGCCATCAGAACGCCTAACAATACAGGGGTTCTATCTGGGGCCAACGTCCTGACTTTC	CAIRTPNNTGVLSGANVLTF
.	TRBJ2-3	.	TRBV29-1	TGCAGCGTTGTCCCGACCGGATCCACAGATACGCAGTATTTT	CSVVPTGSTDTQYF
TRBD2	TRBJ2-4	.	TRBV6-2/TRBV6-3	TGTGCCAGCAGCAACCGGACTAGCGGCAAAAACATTCAGTACTTC	CASSNRTSGKNIQYF
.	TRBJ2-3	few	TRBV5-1	TGCGCCAGCCGACAATCATCCACAGATACGCAGTATTTT	CASRQSSTDTQYF
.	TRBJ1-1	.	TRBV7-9	TGTGCCAGCAGCGCCAGCCGGGACCGGGACGATATGAACACTGAAGCTTTCTTT	CASSASRDRDDMNTEAFF
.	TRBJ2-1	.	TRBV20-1	TGCAGTGCTAGAGATCAAGGCCCCTATGAGCAGTTCTTC	CSARDQGPYEQFF
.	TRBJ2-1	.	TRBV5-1	TGCGCCAGCAACTTGGCAGGGACAACAGCCAATGAGCAGTTCTTC	CASNLAGTTANEQFF
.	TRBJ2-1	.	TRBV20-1	TGCAGTGCTAGAGACAGGGGTCCCAATGAGCAGTTCTTC	CSARDRGPNEQFF
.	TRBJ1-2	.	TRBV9	TGTGCCAGCAGCGTAGCAGAATACGGCTATGGCTACACCTTC	CASSVAEYGYGYTF
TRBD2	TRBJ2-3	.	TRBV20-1	TGCAGTGCTTCTACTTTCGTGGCGGGGGGAAGCACAGATACGCAGTATTTT	CSASTFVAGGSTDTQYF
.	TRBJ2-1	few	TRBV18	TGTGCCAGCTCACCTCCCACTGGCCGGGTGAGGTACAATGAGCAGTTCTTC	CASSPPTGRVRYNEQFF
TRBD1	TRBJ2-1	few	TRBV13	TGTGCCAGCAGCTTAGGGACAGGGATCCATGAGCAGTTCTTC	CASSLGTGIHEQFF
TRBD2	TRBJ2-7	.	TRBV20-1	TGCAGTGCCCGGACTAGCGGGAGTAGGAGCTCCTACGAGCAGTACTTC	CSARTSGSRSSYEQYF
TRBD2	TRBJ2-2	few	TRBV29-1	TGCAGCGTTGCCCTAGCGGGAGTAGAAACCCCCGGGGAGCTGTTTTTT	CSVALAGVETPGELFF
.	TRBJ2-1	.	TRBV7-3	TGTGCCAGCAGCTTAAGAACTTCCAATGAGCAGTTCTTC	CASSLRTSNEQFF
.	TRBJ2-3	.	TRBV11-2	TGTGCCAGCAGCGCGGATCAGGATACGCAGTATTTT	CASSADQDTQYF
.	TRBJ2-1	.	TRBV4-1	TGCGCCAGCAGCCAAGATCGCCTGGACCGGAGCGTGAGGAATGAGCAGTTCTTC	CASSQDRLDRSVRNEQFF
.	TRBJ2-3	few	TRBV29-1	TGCAGCGTTCGGACAGGCACAGATACGCAGTATTTT	CSVRTGTDTQYF
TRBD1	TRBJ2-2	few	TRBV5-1	TGCGCCAGCAGCCCGGGACAGGGGGTGAACACCGGGGAGCTGTTTTTT	CASSPGQGVNTGELFF
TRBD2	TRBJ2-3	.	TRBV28	TGTGCCAGCAGTTCATCGACTTGGGGGGGAGATACGCAGTATTTT	CASSSSTWGGDTQYF
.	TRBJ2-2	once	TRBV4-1	TGCGCCAGCAGCCAAGATCCGGATACCGGGGAGCTGTTTTTT	CASSQDPDTGELFF
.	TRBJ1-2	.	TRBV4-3	TGCGCCAGCAGCCAAGATCGGGGACTGAGCTATGGCTACACCTTC	CASSQDRGLSYGYTF
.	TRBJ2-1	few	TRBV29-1	TGCAGCGTTCTGATCTCCCTTGGCCCCAATGAGCAGTTCTTC	CSVLISLGPNEQFF
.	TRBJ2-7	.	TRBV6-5	TGTGCCAGCAGTTACTCAGGGGGTGTCTACGAGCAGTACTTC	CASSYSGGVYEQYF
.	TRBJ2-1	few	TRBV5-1	TGCGCCAGCAGCCAAGGACTTTCGAATGAGCAGTTCTTC	CASSQGLSNEQFF
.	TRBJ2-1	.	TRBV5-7	TGTGCCAGCAGCTTGGCCGGGACCGAGGATTACAATGAGCAGTTCTTC	CASSLAGTEDYNEQFF
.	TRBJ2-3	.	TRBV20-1	TGCAGTGCTAGACCCGAGACGAGCCGCACAGATACGCAGTATTTT	CSARPETSRTDTQYF
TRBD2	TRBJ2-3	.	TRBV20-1	TGCAGTGCTAGAGATAGGGCGGAGCGGGAGCTCACAGATACGCAGTATTTT	CSARDRAERELTDTQYF
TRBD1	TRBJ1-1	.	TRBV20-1	TGCAGTGCTCGCCCCGACAGGGTAGGGGTTTGGGTCACTGAAGCTTTCTTT	CSARPDRVGVWVTEAFF
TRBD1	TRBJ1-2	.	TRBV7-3	TGTGCCAGCAGCTCTACCGGACAGGGGAGGGATGGCTACACCTTC	CASSSTGQGRDGYTF
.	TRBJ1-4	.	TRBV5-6	TGTGCCAGCAGCGTCGGGACGGGGCTGGATGAAAAACTGTTTTTT	CASSVGTGLDEKLFF
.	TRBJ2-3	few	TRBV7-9	TGTGCCTCCGGGGTTCCTAGCACAGATACGCAGTATTTT	CASGVPSTDTQYF
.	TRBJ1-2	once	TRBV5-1	TGCGCCGGCAGCGCCTCCGGGACGCTTTATGGCTACACCTTC	CAGSASGTLYGYTF
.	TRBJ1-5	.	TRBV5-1	TGCGCCAGCAGCTTGGAAGGTAGAACAGGGATAAATCAGCCCCAGCATTTT	CASSLEGRTGINQPQHF
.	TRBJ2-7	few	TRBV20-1	TGCAGTGCTAGAGATAACCGGGGGAACTACGAGCAGTACTTC	CSARDNRGNYEQYF
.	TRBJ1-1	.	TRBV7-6	TGTGCCAGCAGCATCGCCAGGGAGACTGAAGCTTTCTTT	CASSIARETEAFF